This record covers a single TCR beta chain. Its antigen is unknown. Per the germline V gene, CDR1 is SGHTA and CDR2 is FQGTGA. Trimming shortened V by 0 bases and J by 5 bases, and 7 bases separated the two germline ends. The length of the CDR3 is 13 residues. The sample is drawn from a study of cytomegalovirus exposure and HLA in healthy donors. It was with 60 Vbeta and 13 Jbeta primers that the PCR ran. Produced via immunoSEQ multiplex PCR; TCRdb's table is partial and in-frame only. Here the sample spans approximately 280,000 clones, about 90% being singletons. Broader study findings: Some V segments, TRBV6-2 and TRBV6-3 among them, were indistinguishable and were therefore excluded. Common viral pathogens seemed to be connected with several of the most significant clusters, according to a later analysis.

This sequence was found in a woman under 30 in good health and CMV-seronegative. The rearrangement links TRBV7-3 to TRBJ1-1; TRBD1 is a possible D gene (5 bases). Sequenced material: PBMCs. The CDR3 loop is CASSLTGRTEAFF. The CDR3 coding sequence is TGTGCCAGCAGCTTAACGGGGCGGACTGAAGCTTTCTTT.